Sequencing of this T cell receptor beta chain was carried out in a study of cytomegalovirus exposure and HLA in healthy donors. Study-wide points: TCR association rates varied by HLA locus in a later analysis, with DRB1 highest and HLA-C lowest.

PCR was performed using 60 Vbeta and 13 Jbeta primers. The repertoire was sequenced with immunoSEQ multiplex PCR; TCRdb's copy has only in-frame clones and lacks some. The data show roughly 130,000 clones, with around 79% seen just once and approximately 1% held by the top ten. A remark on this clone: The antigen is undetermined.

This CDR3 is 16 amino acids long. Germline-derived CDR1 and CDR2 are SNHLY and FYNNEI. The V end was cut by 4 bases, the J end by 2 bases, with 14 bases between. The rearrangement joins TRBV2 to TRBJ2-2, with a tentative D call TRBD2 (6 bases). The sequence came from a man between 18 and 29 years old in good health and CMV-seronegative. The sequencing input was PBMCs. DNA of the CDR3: TGTGCCAGCAGTGGCGGATCCGGGAGAAACACCGGGGAGCTGTTTTTT. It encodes CASSGGSGRNTGELFF.